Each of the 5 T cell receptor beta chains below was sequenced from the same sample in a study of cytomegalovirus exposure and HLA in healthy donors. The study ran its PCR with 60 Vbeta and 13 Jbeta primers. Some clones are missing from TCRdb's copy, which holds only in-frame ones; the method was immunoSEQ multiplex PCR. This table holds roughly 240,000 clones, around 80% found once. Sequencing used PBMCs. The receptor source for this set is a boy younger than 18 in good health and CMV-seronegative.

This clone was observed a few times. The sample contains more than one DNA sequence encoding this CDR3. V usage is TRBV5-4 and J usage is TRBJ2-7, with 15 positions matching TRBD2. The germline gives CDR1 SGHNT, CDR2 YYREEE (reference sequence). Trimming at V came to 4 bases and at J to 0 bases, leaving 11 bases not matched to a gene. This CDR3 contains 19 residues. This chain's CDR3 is CASSQGLAGGSLGSYEQYF. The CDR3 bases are TGTGCCAGCAGCCAAGGACTAGCGGGAGGGTCCTTGGGCTCCTACGAGCAGTACTTC.

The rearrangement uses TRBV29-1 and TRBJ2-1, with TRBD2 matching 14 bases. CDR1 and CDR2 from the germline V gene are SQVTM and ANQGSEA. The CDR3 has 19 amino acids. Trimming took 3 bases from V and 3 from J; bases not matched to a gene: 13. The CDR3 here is CSVDGLAGGRLFYYNEQFF. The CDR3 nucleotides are TGCAGCGTTGACGGACTAGCGGGAGGCCGCCTTTTTTACTACAATGAGCAGTTCTTC.

This chain's CDR3 is CASSPRVTGDYGYTF. The CDR3 region has the DNA TGTGCCAGCTCACCTCGTGTAACCGGGGACTATGGCTACACCTTC. The chain joins TRBV18 to TRBJ1-2, with D unresolved. Looked up from germline, CDR1 is KGHSH and CDR2 is LQKENI. Between the trimmed V and J ends, which lost 3 bases and 3 bases, there was a span of 14 bases. The CDR3 extends over 15 amino acids.

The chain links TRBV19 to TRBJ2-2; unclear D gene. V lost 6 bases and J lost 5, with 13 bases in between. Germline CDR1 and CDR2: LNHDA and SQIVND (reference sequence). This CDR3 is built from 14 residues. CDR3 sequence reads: CASRRISRTGELFF. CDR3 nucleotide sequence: TGTGCCAGTAGGAGAATCTCCCGGACCGGGGAGCTGTTTTTT.

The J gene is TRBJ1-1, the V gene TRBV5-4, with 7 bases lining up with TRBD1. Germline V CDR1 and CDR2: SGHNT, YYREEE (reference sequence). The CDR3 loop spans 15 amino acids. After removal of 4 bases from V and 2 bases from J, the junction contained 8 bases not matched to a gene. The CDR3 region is CASSKWGTANTEAFF. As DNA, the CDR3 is TGTGCCAGCAGCAAATGGGGGACAGCTAACACTGAAGCTTTCTTT.